This T cell receptor beta chain was sequenced for a study of spatial heterogeneity in lung cancer (dated by TCRdb to about 2019). A note on the overall study: Beta-chain transcripts were consistently detected in greater numbers than alpha-chain transcripts, which likely reflects a higher abundance of beta-chain transcripts. In the raw uncorrected reads, each unique combination of TCR and UMI appeared more than ten times on average. TCR alpha and beta repertoires were quantitatively compared across multiple tumor regions, matched nontumor lung and blood in non-small cell lung cancer. Nonsynonymous mutation counts, determined by whole-exome sequencing of tumor tissue, were related to features of the TCR repertoire. Both alpha and beta chains were TCR-sequenced in 200 to 250 tumor regions, some 64 matched nontumor lung samples and roughly 54 PBMC samples obtained at surgery. Here is what the overall study found, with its caveats: Additional single-cell paired TCR alpha and beta sequencing was considered necessary to confirm, at a functional level, the hypothesis that regional TCRs recognize regional mutations.

The CDR3 contains 15 residues, cysteine and phenylalanine counted. The read is trimmed to its CDR3 DNA, 45 bases read in frame from base 1. From a lookup of the germline V gene, CDR1 and CDR2 are SNHLY and FYNNEI. Compared with germline, V lacks 6 bases and J lacks 4 bases; bases without a gene match: 5. The library was made by 5' RACE. The listed sequencing device is NextSeq 500. In the TCR library protocol, a unique molecular identifier was attached to each TCR cDNA molecule so that PCR and sequencing errors could be corrected. The study's own analysis went as follows. Decombinator tools were used for TCR identification, UMI-based error correction and CDR3 extraction. TCRs above a frequency of 2 per 1,000, corresponding to the top 1% of the tumor frequency distribution, were defined as expanded. Each repertoire was subsampled 100 times to 5,000 TCRs, after which Renyi diversity was computed with the R vegan package. CDR3 similarity networks were built from amino acid triplet string-kernel similarity, with CDR3s being connected when pairwise similarity was above 0.82. TCRdb ran its own pipeline on the public reads, namely fastp trimming at Q25 and MiXCR clone calling, and kept in-frame beta chains. Rows with one shared CDR3 protein collapse into an entry with the most common genes and DNA. V and J calls and clone size were set by TCRdb, not the authors. The sample data list some 38,000 distinct CDR3 sequences, and 3.1% of these were observed just once. Approximately 35% of the sample belongs to the ten largest clones.

The time point label corresponds to: sample taken at primary tumor resection. Donors were 65 to 85 patients with early-stage, untreated non-small cell lung cancer from the lung TRACERx cohort. Without any cell sorting, TCR sequencing was performed on whole RNA extracted either from tumor and nontumor lung tissue or from cryopreserved PBMC samples. Only patients for whom sufficient RNA was available from at least two tumor regions were selected for TCR sequencing. Before being selected, tumor and adjacent nontumor lung specimens were reviewed by a lung pathologist. There are many counts of this clonotype. What this receptor recognizes is not known. Within one base of it there is no much larger clone, and no base qualities were kept.

Recombination joined TRBV2 with TRBJ2-3, and TRBD2 matches 12 of the central bases. The sequence came from a male donor with early-stage non-small cell lung cancer. The sequences come from normal lung tissue next to the tumor, collected at surgery. The DNA sequence is given as TGTGCCAGCAGGGCGACTAGCGGGGGAGCAGATACGCAGTATTTT. Its protein is CASRATSGGADTQYF.